Listed below are T cell receptor beta chains from one sample, sequenced in a study of blood T cell repertoires in COVID-19. Assay used: immunoSEQ multiplex PCR; TCRdb lists only in-frame clones, some missing. The sample lists approximately 29,000 clones, 85% to 90% seen once, with around 13% in the top ten. Sequences were obtained from peripheral blood. These receptors were obtained from a man in his sixties or seventies with active COVID-19. The CDR3 runs from the conserved cysteine through the conserved F or W. The order of the fields is V gene, J gene, D gene, clone size, CDR3 protein, CDR3 DNA. D genes are given only for firm matches. Some rows have no size entry. The others give once, few or many, or a class for an expanded clone.

TRBV6-2/TRBV6-3	TRBJ1-6	.	.	CASSYPGVGSPLHF	TGTGCCAGCAGTTACCCGGGGGTAGGTTCACCCCTCCACTTT
TRBV5-4	TRBJ1-1	.	.	CASSLDPGMNTEAFF	TGTGCCAGCAGCTTGGATCCGGGGATGAACACTGAAGCTTTCTTT
TRBV20-1	TRBJ2-1	.	.	CSASILGRARGNEQFF	TGCAGTGCTAGTATTCTCGGGAGGGCCAGGGGGAATGAGCAGTTCTTC
TRBV5-4	TRBJ2-2	TRBD2	.	CASSPPGGVNTGELFF	TGTGCCAGCAGCCCACCCGGGGGGGTAAACACCGGGGAGCTGTTTTTT
TRBV18	TRBJ1-5	TRBD1	.	CASSPSSTGGSNQPQHF	TGTGCCAGCTCACCCAGTTCGACAGGGGGAAGCAATCAGCCCCAGCATTTT
TRBV6-2/TRBV6-3	TRBJ2-7	TRBD2	.	CASSYSGLGYYEQYF	TGTGCCAGCAGTTACTCAGGACTAGGATACTACGAGCAGTACTTC
TRBV10-2	TRBJ1-1	.	.	CASSERQVSTEAFF	TGCGCCAGCAGTGAGCGACAGGTGAGCACTGAAGCTTTCTTT
TRBV5-4	TRBJ2-1	TRBD2	.	CASSERGGVYNEQFF	TGTGCCAGCAGCGAGCGGGGAGGGGTATACAATGAGCAGTTCTTC
TRBV6-6	TRBJ1-1	.	.	CASSYSSGDPEAFF	TGTGCCAGCAGTTACTCGAGCGGGGACCCTGAAGCTTTCTTT
TRBV5-1	TRBJ2-1	TRBD1	.	CASRRDRNYWGEQFF	TGCGCCAGCAGACGGGACAGGAACTATTGGGGTGAGCAGTTCTTC
TRBV14	TRBJ2-7	.	.	CASSQYGRGSSYEQYF	TGTGCCAGCAGCCAATACGGCCGGGGGAGCTCCTACGAGCAGTACTTC
TRBV19	TRBJ1-6	.	once	CARTAGKMDSPLHF	TGTGCCAGAACCGCCGGGAAAATGGATTCACCCCTCCACTTT
TRBV11-1	TRBJ2-1	TRBD1	.	CASSAGTGGNEQFF	TGTGCCAGCAGCGCCGGGACAGGGGGAAATGAGCAGTTCTTC
TRBV4-3	TRBJ2-3	TRBD2	once	CASSLRPHLLAGDGTDTQYF	TGCGCCAGCAGCCTTCGCCCCCACTTACTAGCGGGAGATGGGACAGATACGCAGTATTTT
TRBV28	TRBJ1-2	TRBD1	.	CASIPIPGQGVYGYTF	TGTGCCAGCATTCCAATTCCGGGACAGGGGGTTTATGGCTACACCTTC
TRBV30	TRBJ1-4	.	.	CAWNRESTNEKLFF	TGTGCCTGGAACAGGGAGTCAACTAATGAAAAACTGTTTTTT
TRBV6-6	TRBJ2-2	TRBD2	.	CASSGTRNTGELFF	TGTGCCAGTTCCGGGACTAGAAACACCGGGGAGCTGTTTTTT
TRBV5-1	TRBJ2-7	.	.	CASSLDHGNYEQYF	TGCGCCAGCAGCTTGGATCACGGGAACTACGAGCAGTACTTC
TRBV12-3/TRBV12-4	TRBJ2-1	TRBD2	.	CASSLLGRTSLFF	TGTGCCAGCAGTCTCCTCGGGAGGACTAGCCTGTTCTTC
TRBV11-2	TRBJ2-4	TRBD1	.	CASSLVTGPKNIQYF	TGTGCCAGCAGCTTAGTGACAGGGCCCAAAAACATTCAGTACTTC
TRBV5-4	TRBJ2-3	TRBD2	.	CASSLECMRVLGGDTDTQYF	TGTGCCAGCAGCTTGGAGTGCATGAGGGTTTTGGGGGGGGACACAGATACGCAGTATTTT
TRBV5-1	TRBJ2-1	TRBD2	.	CASSLTGRYNEQFF	TGCGCCAGCAGCTTGACCGGGAGGTACAATGAGCAGTTCTTC
TRBV18	TRBJ2-7	TRBD2	.	CASSPGPGTSGGGTYEQYF	TGTGCCAGCTCACCTGGTCCCGGGACTAGCGGGGGGGGTACCTACGAGCAGTACTTC
TRBV6-2/TRBV6-3	TRBJ1-1	TRBD1	.	CASSSTGTGNTEAFF	TGTGCCAGCAGTTCGACCGGGACAGGGAACACTGAAGCTTTCTTT
TRBV9	TRBJ2-1	.	.	CASSVQDSDNEQFF	TGTGCCAGCAGCGTACAGGACTCAGACAATGAGCAGTTCTTC
TRBV29-1	TRBJ2-5	TRBD2	.	CSVREGAGGTQYF	TGCAGCGTCCGGGAGGGTGCGGGGGGGACCCAGTACTTC
TRBV7-2	TRBJ2-1	TRBD1	.	CASSPDRENEQFF	TGTGCCAGCAGCCCCGACAGGGAGAATGAGCAGTTCTTC
TRBV7-2	TRBJ2-2	TRBD2	.	CASSQVGTTYRRQLFF	TGTGCCAGCAGCCAGGTCGGGACTACCTACCGAAGGCAGCTGTTTTTT
TRBV3-1/TRBV3-2	TRBJ1-5	TRBD1	.	CASSQPYRGSGNQPQHF	TGTGCCAGCAGCCAACCTTACAGGGGTAGTGGCAATCAGCCCCAGCATTTT
TRBV20-1	TRBJ2-3	TRBD2	.	CSASQTSGSTDTQYF	TGCAGTGCAAGTCAGACTAGCGGTAGCACAGATACGCAGTATTTT
TRBV4-3	TRBJ1-2	.	.	CASSQDRLGPNTYGYTF	TGCGCCAGCAGCCAAGATCGACTAGGGCCAAATACTTATGGCTACACCTTC
TRBV7-8	TRBJ2-7	.	.	CASSLVGQVNEQYF	TGTGCCAGCAGCTTAGTGGGCCAGGTTAACGAGCAGTACTTC
TRBV7-2	TRBJ1-6	TRBD1	.	CASRSDRGNNSPLHF	TGTGCCAGCAGATCTGACAGGGGTAATAATTCACCCCTCCACTTT
TRBV7-2	TRBJ2-7	.	.	CASSYDRAYEQYF	TGTGCCAGCAGCTACGACAGAGCCTACGAGCAGTACTTC
TRBV21-1	TRBJ2-1	.	.	CASNKRDGEQFF	TGTGCCAGCAACAAGCGGGACGGTGAGCAGTTCTTC
TRBV7-2	TRBJ2-1	TRBD2	.	CASSLVSGRAPRGEQFF	TGTGCCAGCAGCTTAGTAAGCGGGAGGGCCCCCCGGGGTGAGCAGTTCTTC
TRBV12-3/TRBV12-4	TRBJ1-2	TRBD1	.	CASSRDRGGYTF	TGTGCCAGCAGTCGGGACAGGGGTGGCTACACCTTC
TRBV18	TRBJ2-5	TRBD2	.	CASSPSGSEKTQYF	TGTGCCAGCTCACCCAGCGGGAGCGAAAAGACCCAGTACTTC
TRBV5-4	TRBJ2-7	.	.	CASSLAGSRSYEQYF	TGTGCCAGCAGCTTGGCCGGGTCTCGATCTTACGAGCAGTACTTC
TRBV19	TRBJ2-2	TRBD1	.	CASSPRQGANGELFF	TGTGCCAGTAGTCCACGACAGGGGGCGAACGGGGAGCTGTTTTTT
TRBV10-2	TRBJ2-1	TRBD1	.	CASARTGEGNEQFF	TGCGCCAGCGCAAGGACAGGGGAAGGGAATGAGCAGTTCTTC
TRBV10-3	TRBJ1-5	TRBD1	.	CAMKGQGVDPSNQPQHF	TGTGCCATGAAAGGACAGGGGGTAGACCCTAGCAATCAGCCCCAGCATTTT
TRBV6-5	TRBJ1-1	.	.	CASSYLGRRNTEAFF	TGTGCCAGCAGTTACTTGGGCAGAAGGAACACTGAAGCTTTCTTT
TRBV30	TRBJ2-2	.	.	CAWTGAGFSRTGELFF	TGTGCCTGGACTGGGGCGGGGTTCTCACGGACCGGGGAGCTGTTTTTT
TRBV5-1	TRBJ2-2	TRBD1	.	CASLSTGGATGELFF	TGCGCCAGCCTATCAACAGGGGGCGCTACCGGGGAGCTGTTTTTT
TRBV30	TRBJ2-3	.	.	CAWTEGSGYAGTQYF	TGTGCCTGGACCGAAGGGAGCGGTTACGCTGGTACGCAGTATTTT
TRBV7-2	TRBJ2-1	TRBD2	.	CASSSSGTSGRRGQFF	TGTGCCAGCAGCTCCTCCGGGACTAGCGGCCGCCGTGGGCAGTTCTTC
TRBV11-3	TRBJ2-2	.	.	CASSPRPEQGPHRGAVF	TGTGCCAGCAGCCCCCGTCCCGAACAGGGCCCTCACCGGGGAGCTGTTTTT
TRBV21-1	TRBJ1-2	.	.	CASSTQGQPNYGYTF	TGTGCCAGCAGCACCCAGGGACAGCCCAACTATGGCTACACCTTC
TRBV6-2/TRBV6-3	TRBJ1-2	.	.	CASSKTENYGYTF	TGTGCCAGCAGTAAGACAGAAAACTATGGCTACACCTTC
TRBV6-4	TRBJ1-2	TRBD1	once	CASSGTGGYGYTF	TGTGCCAGCAGTGGGACAGGGGGTTATGGCTACACCTTC
TRBV5-1	TRBJ1-1	TRBD1	once	CASSIQGASGTEAFF	TGCGCCAGCAGCATCCAGGGGGCAAGTGGGACTGAAGCTTTCTTT
TRBV24-1	TRBJ2-7	TRBD1	.	CATSDFQGEYF	TGTGCCACCAGTGATTTTCAGGGGGAGTACTTC